The T cell receptor beta chain described here comes from a study of T cell responses to AZD1222 COVID-19 vaccine. Study results and limitations: Most donors were white British, females outnumbered males, and clonal diversity was possibly underestimated. Spike was spanned by vaccine-associated CD4 TCRs, which were dominant at 160-218 and 743-854.

Libraries were prepared by immunoSEQ multiplex PCR; TCRdb keeps only in-frame clonotypes and omits some of them. The sample shows roughly 120,000 clones, about 90% of them seen only once. V lost 3 bases and J 6 bases, leaving 14 bases between the germline ends. Germline lookup yields CDR1 LGHDT and CDR2 YNNKEL (reference sequence). CDR3 length: 14 residues. Worth noting for this clone: Antigen: not known.

This material consisted of peripheral blood, taken 28 days after the second AZD1222 dose. The chain carries TRBV3-1 (or the pseudogene TRBV3-2) and TRBJ1-2; D perhaps matches TRBD1 (5 bases). The origin of this receptor is an adult who received the AZD1222 COVID-19 vaccine. CDR3 coding DNA: TGTGCCAGCAGCCATTCTCAGGGTGGAGATGGCTACACCTTC. As protein: CASSHSQGGDGYTF.